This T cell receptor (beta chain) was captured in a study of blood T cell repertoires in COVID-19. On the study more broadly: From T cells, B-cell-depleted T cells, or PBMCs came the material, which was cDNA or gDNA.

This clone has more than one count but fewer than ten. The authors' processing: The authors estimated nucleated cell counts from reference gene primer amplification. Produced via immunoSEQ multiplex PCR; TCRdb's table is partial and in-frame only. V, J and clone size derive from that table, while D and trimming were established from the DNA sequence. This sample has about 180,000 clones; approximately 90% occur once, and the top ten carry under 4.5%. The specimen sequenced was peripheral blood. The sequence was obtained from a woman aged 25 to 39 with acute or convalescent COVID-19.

The CDR3 reads CASRLAGEPGELFF. In DNA form, the CDR3 reads TGTGCCAGCAGACTAGCGGGAGAACCCGGGGAGCTGTTTTTT. The chain recombines TRBV28 with TRBJ2-2; 11 bases are a match to TRBD2. This CDR3 has 14 residues. Per the germline V gene, CDR1 is MDHEN and CDR2 is SYDVKM. V lost 6 bases, J lost 6 bases, and 3 bases stayed unmatched.